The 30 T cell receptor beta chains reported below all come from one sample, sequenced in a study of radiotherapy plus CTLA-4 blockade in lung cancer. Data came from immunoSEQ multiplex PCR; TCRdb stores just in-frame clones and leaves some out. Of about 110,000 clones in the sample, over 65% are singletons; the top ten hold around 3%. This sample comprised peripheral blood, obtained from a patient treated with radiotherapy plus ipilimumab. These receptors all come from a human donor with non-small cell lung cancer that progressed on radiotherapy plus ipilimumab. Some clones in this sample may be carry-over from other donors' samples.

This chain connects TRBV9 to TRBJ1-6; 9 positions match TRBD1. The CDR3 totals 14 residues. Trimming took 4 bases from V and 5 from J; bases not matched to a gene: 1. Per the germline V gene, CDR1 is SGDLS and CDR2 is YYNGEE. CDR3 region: CASSRTGDNSPLHF. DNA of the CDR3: TGTGCCAGCAGCCGGACAGGGGATAATTCACCCCTCCACTTT.

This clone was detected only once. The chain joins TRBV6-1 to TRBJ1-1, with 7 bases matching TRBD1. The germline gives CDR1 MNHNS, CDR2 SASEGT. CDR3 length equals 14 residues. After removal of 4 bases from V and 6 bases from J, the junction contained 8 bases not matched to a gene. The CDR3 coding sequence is TGTGCCAGCAGTGTCCACAGGGGAGGTGCTGAAGCTTTCTTT. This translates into CASSVHRGGAEAFF.

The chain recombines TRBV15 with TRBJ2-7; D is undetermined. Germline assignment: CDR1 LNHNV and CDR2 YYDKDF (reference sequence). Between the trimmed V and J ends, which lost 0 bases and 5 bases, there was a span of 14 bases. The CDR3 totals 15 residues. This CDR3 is CATSRDGYTSDEQYF. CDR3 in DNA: TGTGCCACCAGCAGAGATGGTTATACATCGGACGAGCAGTACTTC. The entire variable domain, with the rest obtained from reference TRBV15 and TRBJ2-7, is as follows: DAMVIQNPRYQVTQFGKPVTLSCSQTLNHNVMYWYQQKSSQAPKLLFHYYDKDFNNEADTPDNFQSRRPNTSFCFLDIRSPGLGDTAMYLCATSRDGYTSDEQYFGPGTRLTVT.

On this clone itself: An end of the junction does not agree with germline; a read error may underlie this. The CDR3 region is CASSLTPGLVAGGTGELFF. CDR3 in DNA: TGTGCTAGCAGCCTGACCCCGGGACTCGTAGCAGGGGGTACCGGGGAGCTGTTTTTT. The rearrangement uses TRBV7-7 and TRBJ2-2, with D perhaps TRBD1 (7 bases). CDR3 length equals 19 residues. Germline CDR1 and CDR2: SSHAT and FNYEAQ (reference sequence).

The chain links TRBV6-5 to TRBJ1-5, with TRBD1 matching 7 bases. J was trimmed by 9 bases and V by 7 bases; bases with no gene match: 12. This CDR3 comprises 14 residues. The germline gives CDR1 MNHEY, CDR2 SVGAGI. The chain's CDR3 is CASIQGQRAGPQHF. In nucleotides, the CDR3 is TGTGCCAGCATCCAGGGACAGCGAGCGGGGCCCCAGCATTTT.

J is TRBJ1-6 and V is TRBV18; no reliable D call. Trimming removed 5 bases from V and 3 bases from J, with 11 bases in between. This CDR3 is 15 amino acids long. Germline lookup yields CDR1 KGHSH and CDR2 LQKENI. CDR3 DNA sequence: TGTGCCAGCTCAGGAAGGAGCAACTATAATTCACCCCTCCACTTT. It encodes CASSGRSNYNSPLHF.

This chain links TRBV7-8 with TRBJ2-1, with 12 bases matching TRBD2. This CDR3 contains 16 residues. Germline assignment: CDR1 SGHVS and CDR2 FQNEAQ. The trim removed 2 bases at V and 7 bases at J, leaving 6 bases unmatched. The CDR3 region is CASSLRLAGGRNEQFF. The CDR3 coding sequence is TGTGCCAGCAGCTTAAGGCTAGCGGGGGGGCGAAATGAGCAGTTCTTC.

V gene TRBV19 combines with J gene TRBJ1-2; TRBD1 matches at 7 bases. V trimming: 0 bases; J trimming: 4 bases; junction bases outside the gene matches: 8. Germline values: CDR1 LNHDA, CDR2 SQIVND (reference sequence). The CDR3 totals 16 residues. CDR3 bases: TGTGCCAGTAGTATAGAAGGGCGGGACAGACCCTATGGCTACACCTTC. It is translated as CASSIEGRDRPYGYTF.

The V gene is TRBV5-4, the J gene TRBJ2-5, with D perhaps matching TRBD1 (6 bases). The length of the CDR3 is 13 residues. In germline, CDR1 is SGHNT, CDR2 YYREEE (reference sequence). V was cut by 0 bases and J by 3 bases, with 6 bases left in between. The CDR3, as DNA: TGTGCCAGCAGCTTGGACAGGGAAGAGACCCAGTACTTC. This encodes CASSLDREETQYF.

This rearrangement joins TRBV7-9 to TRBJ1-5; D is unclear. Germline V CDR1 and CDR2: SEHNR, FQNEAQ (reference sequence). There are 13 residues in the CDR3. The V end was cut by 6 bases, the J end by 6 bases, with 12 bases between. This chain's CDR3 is CASREGSGQPQHF. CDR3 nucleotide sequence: TGTGCCAGCAGGGAGGGAAGCGGTCAGCCCCAGCATTTT.

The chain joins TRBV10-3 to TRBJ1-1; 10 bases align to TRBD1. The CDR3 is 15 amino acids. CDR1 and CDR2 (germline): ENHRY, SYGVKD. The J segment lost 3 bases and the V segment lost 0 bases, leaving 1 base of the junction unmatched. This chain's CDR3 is CAISESDRGYTEAFF. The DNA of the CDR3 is TGTGCCATCAGTGAGTCGGACAGGGGGTACACTGAAGCTTTCTTT.

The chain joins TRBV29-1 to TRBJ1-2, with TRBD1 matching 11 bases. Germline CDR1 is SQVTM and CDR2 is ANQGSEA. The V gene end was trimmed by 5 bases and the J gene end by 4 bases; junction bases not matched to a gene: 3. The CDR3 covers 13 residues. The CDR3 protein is CSVRDRGIYGYTF. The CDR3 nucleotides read TGCAGCGTTAGGGACAGGGGGATCTATGGCTACACCTTC. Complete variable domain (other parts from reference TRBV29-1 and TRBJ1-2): SAVISQKPSRDICQRGTSLTIQCQVDSQVTMMFWYRQQPGQSLTLIATANQGSEATYESGFVIDKFPISRPNLTFSTLTVSNMSPEDSSIYLCSVRDRGIYGYTFGSGTRLTVV.

The CDR3 here is CASSHYSGGVLYEQYF. For the CDR3, the DNA is TGCGCCAGCAGCCACTATAGCGGGGGGGTTCTCTACGAGCAGTACTTC. The chain employs TRBV4-3 and TRBJ2-7; 11 bases match TRBD2. The V and J ends lost 3 bases and 3 bases, in that order; junction bases with no gene match: 7. The germline gives CDR1 LGHNA, CDR2 YSLEER. There are 16 residues in the CDR3.

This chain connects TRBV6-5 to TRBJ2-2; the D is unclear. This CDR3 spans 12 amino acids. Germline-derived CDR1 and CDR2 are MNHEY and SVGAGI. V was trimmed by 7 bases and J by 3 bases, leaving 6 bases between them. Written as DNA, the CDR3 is TGTGCCAGCACGGCAGACACCGGGGAGCTGTTTTTT. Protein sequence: CASTADTGELFF.

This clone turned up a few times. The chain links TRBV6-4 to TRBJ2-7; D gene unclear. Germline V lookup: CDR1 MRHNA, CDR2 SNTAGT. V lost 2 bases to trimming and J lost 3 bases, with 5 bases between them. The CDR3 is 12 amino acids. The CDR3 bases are TGTGCCAGCAGTGACCCTTTCTACGAGCAGTACTTC. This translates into CASSDPFYEQYF.

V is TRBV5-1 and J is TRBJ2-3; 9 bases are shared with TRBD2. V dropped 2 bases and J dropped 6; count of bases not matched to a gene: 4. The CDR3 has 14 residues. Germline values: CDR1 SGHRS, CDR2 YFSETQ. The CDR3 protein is CASSFSGGRDTQYF. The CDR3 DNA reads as TGCGCCAGCAGCTTTAGCGGGGGACGGGATACGCAGTATTTT.

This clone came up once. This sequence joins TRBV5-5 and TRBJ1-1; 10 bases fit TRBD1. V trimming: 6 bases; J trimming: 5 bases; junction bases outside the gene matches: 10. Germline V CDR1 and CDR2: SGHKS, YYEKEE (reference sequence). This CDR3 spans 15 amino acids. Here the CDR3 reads CASTGTGDLGTEAFF. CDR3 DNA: TGTGCCAGCACCGGGACAGGGGACCTGGGGACTGAAGCTTTCTTT.

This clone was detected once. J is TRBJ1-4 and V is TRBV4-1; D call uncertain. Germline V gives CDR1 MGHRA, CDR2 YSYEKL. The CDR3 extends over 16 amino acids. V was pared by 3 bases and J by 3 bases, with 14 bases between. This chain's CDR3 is CASSQGSGSANEKLFF. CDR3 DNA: TGCGCCAGCAGCCAGGGCTCCGGGTCGGCTAATGAAAAACTGTTTTTT.

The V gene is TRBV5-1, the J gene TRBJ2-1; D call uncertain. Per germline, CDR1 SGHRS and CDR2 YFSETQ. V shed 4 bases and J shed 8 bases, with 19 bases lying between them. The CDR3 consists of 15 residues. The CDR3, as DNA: TGCGCCAGCAGCCTCTCGGGTCCGAAAGTGTATGAGCAGTTCTTC. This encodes CASSLSGPKVYEQFF.

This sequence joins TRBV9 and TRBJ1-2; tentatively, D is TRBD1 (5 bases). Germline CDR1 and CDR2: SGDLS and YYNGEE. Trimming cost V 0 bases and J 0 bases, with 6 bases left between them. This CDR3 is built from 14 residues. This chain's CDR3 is CASSVGGANYGYTF. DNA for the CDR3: TGTGCCAGCAGCGTAGGGGGGGCTAACTATGGCTACACCTTC.

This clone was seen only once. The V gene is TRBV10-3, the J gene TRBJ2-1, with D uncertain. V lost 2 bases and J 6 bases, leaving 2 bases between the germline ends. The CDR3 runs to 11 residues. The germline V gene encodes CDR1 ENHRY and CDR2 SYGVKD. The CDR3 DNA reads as TGTGCCATCAGTGAGGTCAATGAGCAGTTCTTC. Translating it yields CAISEVNEQFF.

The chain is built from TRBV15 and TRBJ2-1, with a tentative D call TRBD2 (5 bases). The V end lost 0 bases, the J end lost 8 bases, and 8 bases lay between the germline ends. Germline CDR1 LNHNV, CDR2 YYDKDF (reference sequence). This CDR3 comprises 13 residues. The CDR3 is CATSRDTGYEQFF. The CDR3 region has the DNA TGTGCCACCAGCAGAGATACGGGGTATGAGCAGTTCTTC.

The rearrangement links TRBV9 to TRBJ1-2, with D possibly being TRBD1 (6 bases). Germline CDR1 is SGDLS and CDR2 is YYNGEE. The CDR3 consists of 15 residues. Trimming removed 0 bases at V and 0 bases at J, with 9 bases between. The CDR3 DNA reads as TGTGCCAGCAGCGTAGCTAGGACAGCTAACTATGGCTACACCTTC. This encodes CASSVARTANYGYTF.

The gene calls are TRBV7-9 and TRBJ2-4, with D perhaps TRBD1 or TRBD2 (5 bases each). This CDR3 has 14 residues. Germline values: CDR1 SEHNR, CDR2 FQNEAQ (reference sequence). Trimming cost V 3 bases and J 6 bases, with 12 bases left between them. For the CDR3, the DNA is TGTGCCAGCAGCTTTCCCCGGGACGCAAACATTCAGTACTTC. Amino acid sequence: CASSFPRDANIQYF.

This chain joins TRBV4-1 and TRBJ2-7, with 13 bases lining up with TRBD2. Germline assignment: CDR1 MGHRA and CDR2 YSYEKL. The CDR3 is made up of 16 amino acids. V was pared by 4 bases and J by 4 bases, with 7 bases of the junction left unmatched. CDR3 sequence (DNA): TGCGCCAGCAGCCGCGCGGGGACTAGCGGGGTTTACGAGCAGTACTTC. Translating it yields CASSRAGTSGVYEQYF.

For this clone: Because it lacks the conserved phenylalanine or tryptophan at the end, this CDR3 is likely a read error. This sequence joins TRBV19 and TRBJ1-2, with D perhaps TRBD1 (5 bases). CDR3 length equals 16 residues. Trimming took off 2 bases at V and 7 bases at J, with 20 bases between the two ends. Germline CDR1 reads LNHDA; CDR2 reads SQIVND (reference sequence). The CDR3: CASSIIFRVGGVGYTL. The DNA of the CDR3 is TGTGCCAGTAGTATAATCTTCAGGGTCGGAGGCGTTGGCTACACCCTC.

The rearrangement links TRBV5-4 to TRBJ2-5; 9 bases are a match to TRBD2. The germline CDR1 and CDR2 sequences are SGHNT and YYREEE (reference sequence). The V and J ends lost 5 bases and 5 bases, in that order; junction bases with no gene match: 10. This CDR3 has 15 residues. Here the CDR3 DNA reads TGTGCCAGCAGTTTTATGCGGGGGGGCGGGGAGACCCAGTACTTC. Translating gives CASSFMRGGGETQYF.

CDR3 nucleotide sequence: TGCAGTGCTAGCTATGGGGGCTACACCTTC. Encoded protein: CSASYGGYTF. J is TRBJ1-2 and V is TRBV20-1; D unclear. Germline V gives CDR1 DFQATT, CDR2 SNEGSKA (reference sequence). The CDR3 spans 10 residues. V shed 3 bases and J shed 8 bases, with 7 bases lying between them.

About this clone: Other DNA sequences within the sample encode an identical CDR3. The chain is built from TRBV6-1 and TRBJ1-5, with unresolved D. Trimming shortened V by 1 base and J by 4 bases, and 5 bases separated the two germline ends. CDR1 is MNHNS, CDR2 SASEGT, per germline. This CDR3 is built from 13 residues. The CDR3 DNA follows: TGTGCCAGCAGTGAAGATGGGAATCAGCCCCAGCATTTT. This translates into CASSEDGNQPQHF.

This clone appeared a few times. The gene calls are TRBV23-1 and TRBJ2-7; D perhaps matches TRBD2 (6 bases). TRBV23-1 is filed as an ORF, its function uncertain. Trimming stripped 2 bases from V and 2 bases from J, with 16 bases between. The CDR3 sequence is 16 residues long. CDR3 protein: CASSQPSFGEAYEQYF. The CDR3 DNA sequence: TGCGCCAGCAGTCAACCGTCCTTTGGGGAGGCCTACGAGCAGTACTTC.